This T cell receptor (beta chain) was identified during a study of cytomegalovirus exposure and HLA in healthy donors. The study's findings and limits: A later analysis showed that HLA-associated TCR beta chains had undergone more clonal expansion than equally common others.

CDR1 is SGHTA, CDR2 FQGNSA, per germline. The CDR3 has 16 amino acids. The J segment lost 3 bases and the V segment lost 5 bases, leaving 9 bases of the junction unmatched. PCR used 60 Vbeta primers and 13 Jbeta primers. Clones were sequenced by immunoSEQ multiplex PCR, and TCRdb holds only the in-frame ones, with some missing. The sample lists around 150,000 clones; 75% were seen once. Regarding this clone: Its specificity is unknown.

The material sequenced was PBMCs. The clonotype originates from a man younger than 35 in good health and CMV-seropositive. The chain has TRBV7-2 and TRBJ2-1; 8 bases are shared with TRBD1. The DNA of the CDR3 is TGTGCCAGCAGCCAACCGGGACAGGCCAACTACAATGAGCAGTTCTTC. Amino acid sequence: CASSQPGQANYNEQFF.